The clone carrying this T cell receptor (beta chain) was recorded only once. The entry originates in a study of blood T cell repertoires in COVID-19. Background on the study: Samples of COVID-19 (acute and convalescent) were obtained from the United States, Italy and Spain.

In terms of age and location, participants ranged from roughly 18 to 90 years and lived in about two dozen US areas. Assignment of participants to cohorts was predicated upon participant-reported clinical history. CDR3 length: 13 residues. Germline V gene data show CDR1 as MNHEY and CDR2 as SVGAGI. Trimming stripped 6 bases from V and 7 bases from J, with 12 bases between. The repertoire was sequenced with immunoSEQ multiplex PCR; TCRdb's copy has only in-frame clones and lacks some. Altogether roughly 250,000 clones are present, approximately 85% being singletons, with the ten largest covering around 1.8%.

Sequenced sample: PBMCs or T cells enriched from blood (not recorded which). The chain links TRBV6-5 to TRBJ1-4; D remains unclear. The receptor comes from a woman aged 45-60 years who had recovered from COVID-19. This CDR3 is CASRNTAGEKLFF. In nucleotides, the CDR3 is TGTGCCAGCAGGAACACTGCGGGTGAAAAACTGTTTTTT.